These 11 T cell receptor beta chains share one sample of origin, sequenced in a study of blood T cell repertoires in COVID-19. Produced via immunoSEQ multiplex PCR; TCRdb's table is partial and in-frame only. The data show tens of thousands of clones, around 85% seen once. The sequencing input was peripheral blood. The receptor set was obtained from a man in his fifties with acute or convalescent COVID-19.

The rearrangement links TRBV19 to TRBJ1-3, with D maybe TRBD1 (5 bases). This CDR3 contains 16 residues. Trimming removed 7 bases from V and 2 bases from J, with 18 bases in between. Per germline, CDR1 LNHDA and CDR2 SQIVND (reference sequence). DNA for the CDR3: TGTGCCAGTACCTCTTTCTCGGGGGAGGCTGGAAACACCATATATTTT. It codes for CASTSFSGEAGNTIYF.

This clone was picked up a small number of times. The V gene is TRBV11-2, the J gene TRBJ1-2, with 8 bases identical to TRBD1. J was trimmed by 5 bases and V by 5 bases; bases with no gene match: 10. This CDR3 is built from 15 residues. Germline-derived CDR1 and CDR2 are SGHAT and FQNNGV. The chain's CDR3 is CASSVNRGLGYGYTF. The CDR3 region has the DNA TGTGCCAGCAGCGTGAACAGGGGGTTGGGTTATGGCTACACCTTC.

This clone was counted once. The genes are TRBV19 and TRBJ2-5, with D maybe TRBD2 (7 bases). This CDR3 is built from 16 residues. Germline loops: CDR1 LNHDA, CDR2 SQIVND (reference sequence). The ends were cut back, 0 bases at V and 5 bases at J, with 16 bases in the middle. Here the CDR3 DNA reads TGTGCCAGTAGTATAGAGTGGAGGGGGGGCGGTGAGACCCAGTACTTC. Translated: CASSIEWRGGGETQYF.

The CDR3 nucleotides are TGTGCCAGCCGAAATACAGAGCAGTTCTTC. Translating it yields CASRNTEQFF. This chain links TRBV7-2 with TRBJ2-1; D gene unclear. This CDR3 comprises 10 residues. Germline lookup yields CDR1 SGHTA and CDR2 FQGNSA. V was trimmed by 8 bases and J by 10 bases, leaving 9 bases between them.

The chain links TRBV3-1 (or the pseudogene TRBV3-2) to TRBJ1-3; D uncertain. This CDR3 comprises 16 residues. Per the germline V gene, CDR1 is LGHDT and CDR2 is YNNKEL (reference sequence). The ends were cut back, 0 bases at V and 0 bases at J, with 9 bases in the middle. CDR3 sequence reads: CASSQDGGSSGNTIYF. For the CDR3, the DNA is TGTGCCAGCAGCCAAGATGGAGGGAGCTCTGGAAACACCATATATTTT.

The chain uses TRBV5-1 and TRBJ2-1; 10 bases map to TRBD2. CDR3 length: 15 residues. CDR1 and CDR2 (germline): SGHRS, YFSETQ. V lost 6 bases to trimming and J lost 4 bases; unmatched junction nucleotides: 7. CDR3 region: CASTPSGSLYNEQFF. The DNA of the CDR3 is TGCGCCAGCACGCCTAGCGGGAGCCTATACAATGAGCAGTTCTTC.

CDR3 protein: CASSQQPGQGAIEQYF. The CDR3 coding sequence is TGCGCCAGCAGCCAGCAGCCGGGACAGGGGGCGATCGAGCAGTACTTC. V usage is TRBV4-1 and J usage is TRBJ2-7; 12 bases map to TRBD1. Germline CDR1 reads MGHRA; CDR2 reads YSYEKL. This CDR3 is built from 16 residues. V shed 3 bases, J shed 6 bases, and the junction held 9 bases outside the gene matches.

This clone came up once. This chain connects TRBV19 to TRBJ2-3, with D possibly matching TRBD2 (5 bases). Trimming stripped 6 bases from V and 3 bases from J, with 16 bases between. There are 15 residues in the CDR3. CDR1 is LNHDA, CDR2 SQIVND, per germline (reference sequence). The CDR3 sequence is CASSLAGTLTDTQYF. CDR3 DNA sequence: TGTGCCAGTAGCCTGGCGGGCACGCTGACAGATACGCAGTATTTT.

CDR3 coding DNA: TGTGCCAGCAGCCGTGCCGGGGAAATGAGCACAGATACGCAGTATTTT. Translated: CASSRAGEMSTDTQYF. This rearrangement joins TRBV5-4 to TRBJ2-3, with D possibly TRBD2 on 5 matching bases. The germline V gene has CDR1 SGHNT and CDR2 YYREEE (reference sequence). V was shortened by 4 bases and J by 0 bases, with 15 bases between the two germline ends. The CDR3 is 16 amino acids.

There are a few counts of this clone. The chain is built from TRBV20-1 and TRBJ2-7; a possible D gene is TRBD1 (5 bases). From germline, CDR1 is DFQATT and CDR2 SNEGSKA (reference sequence). This CDR3 comprises 11 residues. V lost 2 bases, J lost 5 bases, and 7 bases lay in between. CDR3 sequence (DNA): TGCAGTGCTAGACCCAGGGACGAGCAGTACTTC. Encoded protein: CSARPRDEQYF.

This clone was counted once. The V and J genes are TRBV4-1 and TRBJ1-1; 9 bases agree with TRBD1. CDR1 and CDR2 from the germline V gene are MGHRA and YSYEKL. This CDR3 comprises 14 residues. After removal of 4 bases from V and 4 bases from J, the junction contained 4 bases not matched to a gene. CDR3 in DNA: TGCGCCAGCAGCCTGGACAGGGGTCCCACTGAAGCTTTCTTT. Translation: CASSLDRGPTEAFF.